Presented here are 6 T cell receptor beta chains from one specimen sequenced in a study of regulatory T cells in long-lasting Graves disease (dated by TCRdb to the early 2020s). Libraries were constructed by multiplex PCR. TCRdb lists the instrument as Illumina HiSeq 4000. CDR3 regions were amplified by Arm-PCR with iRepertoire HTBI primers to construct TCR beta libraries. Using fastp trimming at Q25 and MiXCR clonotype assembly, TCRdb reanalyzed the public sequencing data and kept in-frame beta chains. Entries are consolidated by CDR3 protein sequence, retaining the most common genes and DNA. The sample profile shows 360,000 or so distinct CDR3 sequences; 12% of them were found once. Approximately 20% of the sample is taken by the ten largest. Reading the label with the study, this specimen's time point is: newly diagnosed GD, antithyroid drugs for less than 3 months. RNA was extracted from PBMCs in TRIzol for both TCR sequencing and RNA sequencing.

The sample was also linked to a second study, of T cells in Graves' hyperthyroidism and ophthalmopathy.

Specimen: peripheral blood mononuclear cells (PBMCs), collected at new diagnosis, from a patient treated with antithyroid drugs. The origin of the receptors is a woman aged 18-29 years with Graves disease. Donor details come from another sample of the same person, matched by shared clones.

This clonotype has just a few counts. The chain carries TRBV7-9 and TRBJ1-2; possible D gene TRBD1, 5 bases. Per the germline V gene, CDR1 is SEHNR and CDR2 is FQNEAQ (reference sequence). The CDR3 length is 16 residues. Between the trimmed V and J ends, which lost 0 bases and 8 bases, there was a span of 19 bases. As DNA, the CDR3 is TGTGCCAGCAGCTTAGCTCTAAGGACATCCGCTGAGGGCTACACCTTC. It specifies CASSLALRTSAEGYTF.

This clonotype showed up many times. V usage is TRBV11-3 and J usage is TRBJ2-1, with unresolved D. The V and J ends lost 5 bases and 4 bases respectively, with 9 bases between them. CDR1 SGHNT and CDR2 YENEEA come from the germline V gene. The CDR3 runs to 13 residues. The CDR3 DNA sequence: TGTGCCAGCAGCCCTCGCCCTTACAATGAGCAGTTCTTC. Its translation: CASSPRPYNEQFF.

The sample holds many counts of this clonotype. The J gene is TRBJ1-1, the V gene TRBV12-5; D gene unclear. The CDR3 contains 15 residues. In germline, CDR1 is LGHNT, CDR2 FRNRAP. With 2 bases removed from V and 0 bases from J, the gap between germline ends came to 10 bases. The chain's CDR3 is CASGLWRVVNTEAFF. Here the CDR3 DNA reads TGTGCTAGTGGTTTGTGGCGTGTCGTGAACACTGAAGCTTTCTTT.

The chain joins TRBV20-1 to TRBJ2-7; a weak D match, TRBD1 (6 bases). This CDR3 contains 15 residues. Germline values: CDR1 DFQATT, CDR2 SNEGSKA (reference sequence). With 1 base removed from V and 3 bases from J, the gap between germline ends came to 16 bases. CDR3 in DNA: TGCAGTGCTAGAGTAGGGGGTAATCTCGACTACGAGCAGTACTTC. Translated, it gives CSARVGGNLDYEQYF.

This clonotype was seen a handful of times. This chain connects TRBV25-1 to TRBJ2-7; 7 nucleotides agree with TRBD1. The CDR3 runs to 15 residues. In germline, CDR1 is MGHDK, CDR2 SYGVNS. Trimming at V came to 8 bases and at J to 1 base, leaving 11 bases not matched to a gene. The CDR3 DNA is TGTGCCAGCCGAAGGACAGGCGTTTTTTCCTACGAGCAGTACGTC. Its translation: CASRRTGVFSYEQYV.

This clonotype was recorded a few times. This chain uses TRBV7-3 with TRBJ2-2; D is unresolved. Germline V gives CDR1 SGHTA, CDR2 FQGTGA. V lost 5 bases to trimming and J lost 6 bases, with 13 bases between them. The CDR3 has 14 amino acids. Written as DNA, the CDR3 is TGTGCCAGCAGCCTCCTCGATTCCGCCGGGGAGCTGTTTTTT. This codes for CASSLLDSAGELFF.